The rows below give T cell receptor beta chains drawn from one sample of a study of shared clonotypes between healthy human individuals. TCRdb's table, derived via immunoSEQ multiplex PCR, lists solely in-frame clones and lacks some. Counted here are some 2.1 million clones, 85% to 95% occurring once; the ten biggest clones make up around 0.13%. The sequenced material came from naive CD4+ T cells sorted from blood. The receptor source for this set is a man younger than 35 in good health. Both conserved end residues are part of each CDR3. The D gene is left open where the match is weak. Only some rows state a clone size, as once, few, many or a class for expanded clones.

D,size,J,V,CDR3,DNA
NA,NA,TRBJ1-6,TRBV30,CAWNRKDGAFNSPLHF,TGTGCCTGGAATAGAAAGGACGGCGCTTTCAACTCACCCCTCCACTTT
TRBD2,NA,TRBJ2-7,TRBV30,CAFSPPSGHYEQYF,TGTGCCTTCTCACCTCCTAGCGGCCACTACGAGCAGTACTTC
NA,NA,TRBJ1-4,TRBV30,CAWTPRVGLGNEKLFF,TGTGCCTGGACCCCTAGAGTGGGTTTGGGTAATGAAAAACTGTTTTTT
NA,NA,TRBJ1-6,TRBV6-6,CASRFPGVAPLHF,TGTGCCAGCAGATTCCCAGGGGTGGCACCCCTCCACTTT
TRBD1,NA,TRBJ2-5,TRBV5-1,CASSLPDDRGREETQYF,TGCGCCAGCAGCCTCCCCGACGACAGGGGGCGTGAAGAGACCCAGTACTTC
NA,NA,TRBJ2-4,TRBV5-6,CASSLLSGMDIQYF,TGTGCCAGCAGCTTGTTGTCAGGAATGGACATTCAGTACTTC
NA,NA,TRBJ1-5,TRBV5-6,CASSLSGGQPQHF,TGTGCCAGCAGCTTGTCAGGTGGGCAGCCCCAGCATTTT
TRBD2,NA,TRBJ2-3,TRBV10-3,CAISPRLAGNTDTQYF,TGTGCCATCAGTCCAAGACTAGCGGGGAACACAGATACGCAGTATTTT
NA,NA,TRBJ1-1,TRBV20-1,CSAPGEGAFF,TGCAGTGCCCCGGGTGAGGGAGCTTTCTTT
NA,NA,TRBJ1-4,TRBV7-9,CASSLVKGNEKLFF,TGTGCCAGCAGCTTAGTAAAAGGAAATGAAAAACTGTTTTTT
NA,NA,TRBJ1-4,TRBV10-3,CAINGGKGEKLFF,TGTGCCATCAACGGGGGGAAAGGAGAAAAACTGTTTTTT
NA,NA,TRBJ2-1,TRBV5-1,CASSLSDSYNEQFF,TGCGCCAGCAGCTTGTCGGACTCCTACAATGAGCAGTTCTTC
TRBD2,NA,TRBJ2-2,TRBV5-1,CASRPSGSRAGELFF,TGCGCCAGCAGACCAAGCGGGAGTCGCGCCGGGGAGCTGTTTTTT
NA,NA,TRBJ2-7,TRBV5-6,CASRTQTGSEQYF,TGTGCCAGCAGAACCCAAACAGGCTCCGAGCAGTACTTC
NA,NA,TRBJ2-7,TRBV30,CAWSRLGNSYEQYF,TGTGCCTGGAGTCGTCTGGGGAACTCCTACGAGCAGTACTTC
TRBD1,NA,TRBJ1-2,TRBV6-1,CASSGTGTFDYGYTF,TGTGCCAGCAGTGGGACAGGGACGTTCGACTATGGCTACACCTTC
NA,NA,TRBJ2-3,TRBV30,CAWSRSKKTDTQYF,TGTGCCTGGAGTCGATCTAAAAAGACAGATACGCAGTATTTT
NA,NA,TRBJ2-5,TRBV20-1,CSASQETQYF,TGCAGTGCTTCACAAGAGACCCAGTACTTC
TRBD1,NA,TRBJ2-2,TRBV19,CASWDRGLDGELFF,TGTGCCAGTTGGGACAGGGGGCTTGACGGGGAGCTGTTTTTT
NA,NA,TRBJ2-2,TRBV18,CASSRGRANTGELFF,TGTGCCAGCTCACGGGGACGGGCGAACACCGGGGAGCTGTTTTTT
NA,NA,TRBJ2-3,TRBV29-1,CSAGLSKTSTDTQYF,TGCAGCGCCGGACTATCTAAAACTAGCACAGATACGCAGTATTTT
TRBD2,NA,TRBJ2-3,TRBV5-4,CASSSGPSGGQADTQYF,TGTGCCAGCAGCTCCGGACCTAGCGGGGGGCAGGCAGATACGCAGTATTTT
NA,NA,TRBJ2-2,TRBV7-9,CASSLGATVTGELFF,TGTGCCAGCAGCTTAGGGGCCACAGTCACCGGGGAGCTGTTTTTT
TRBD2,NA,TRBJ2-3,TRBV4-1,CASSQVGAGGPDTQYF,TGCGCCAGCAGCCAAGTCGGCGCGGGAGGGCCAGATACGCAGTATTTT
TRBD1,once,TRBJ2-3,TRBV28,CASSPYRTGTDTQYF,TGTGCCAGCAGCCCCTACAGGACAGGTACAGATACGCAGTATTTT
TRBD2,NA,TRBJ2-3,TRBV11-2,CASSSLSGRFETDTQYF,TGTGCCAGCAGCTCTCTTAGCGGGAGGTTTGAAACAGATACGCAGTATTTT
TRBD1,once,TRBJ2-6,TRBV2,CASSAGTGPSGANVLTF,TGTGCCAGCAGTGCCGGGACAGGGCCGTCTGGGGCCAACGTCCTGACTTTC
NA,NA,TRBJ2-2,TRBV11-3,CASSLDVGWNTGELFF,TGTGCCAGCAGCTTAGATGTCGGGTGGAACACCGGGGAGCTGTTTTTT